This is a list of T cell receptor beta chains from one sample in a study of T cells in tumors and immune-related adverse events. Using immunoSEQ multiplex PCR, the repertoire was profiled, and TCRdb retains in-frame clones only, with some absent. The sample lists tens of thousands of clones, approximately 90% occurring once. The sequencing used lymph node tissue, collected from a patient treated with anti-PD-1 therapy. These receptors originate from a female donor with metastatic renal cell carcinoma. Each CDR3 is given with its conserved first and last residue. Each record gives: V gene, clone size, J gene, D gene, CDR3 DNA, CDR3 protein. The D gene is left open where the match is weak. Clone sizes are given selectively: once, few, many, or a class where the clone is expanded.

V gene: TRBV11-2
clone size: .
J gene: TRBJ2-3
D gene: .
CDR3 DNA: TGTGCCAGCAGACAGAATACGGGGGAGACAGATACGCAGTATTTT
CDR3 protein: CASRQNTGETDTQYF

V gene: TRBV29-1
clone size: .
J gene: TRBJ1-1
D gene: .
CDR3 DNA: TGCAGCGTAGGGGACTTGAACACTGAAGCTTTCTTT
CDR3 protein: CSVGDLNTEAFF

V gene: TRBV30
clone size: .
J gene: TRBJ1-1
D gene: .
CDR3 DNA: TGTGCCTGGAAACACTGGACTGAAGCTTTCTTT
CDR3 protein: CAWKHWTEAFF

V gene: TRBV4-3
clone size: .
J gene: TRBJ2-3
D gene: .
CDR3 DNA: TGCGCCAGCAGCCAAGATCTGGGGACCACCACAGATACGCAGTATTTT
CDR3 protein: CASSQDLGTTTDTQYF

V gene: TRBV30
clone size: .
J gene: TRBJ2-2
D gene: TRBD2
CDR3 DNA: TGTGCCTCTCTGTCGGGACTAGCGTACACCGGGGAGCTGTTTTTT
CDR3 protein: CASLSGLAYTGELFF

V gene: TRBV2
clone size: few
J gene: TRBJ2-2
D gene: .
CDR3 DNA: TGTGCCAGCAGTGAAGACGGGAACACCGGGGAGCTGTTTTTT
CDR3 protein: CASSEDGNTGELFF

V gene: TRBV7-6
clone size: few
J gene: TRBJ2-2
D gene: .
CDR3 DNA: TGTGCCAGCAGCTTAGCGGCTACCCTAGGGAGCGGGGAGCTGTTTTTT
CDR3 protein: CASSLAATLGSGELFF

V gene: TRBV7-9
clone size: .
J gene: TRBJ2-3
D gene: .
CDR3 DNA: TGTGCCAGCAGCCCCCCCTTCTTTGCGGATGCGGTCACAGATACGCAGTATTTT
CDR3 protein: CASSPPFFADAVTDTQYF

V gene: TRBV14
clone size: .
J gene: TRBJ1-2
D gene: .
CDR3 DNA: TGTGCCAGCAGCTTGAGCGGGAACTATGGCTACACCTTC
CDR3 protein: CASSLSGNYGYTF

V gene: TRBV11-2
clone size: .
J gene: TRBJ2-1
D gene: TRBD2
CDR3 DNA: TGTGCCAGCACCCTCCTACCGGGACTAGCGGGCCCCAATGAGCAGTTCTTC
CDR3 protein: CASTLLPGLAGPNEQFF

V gene: TRBV4-2
clone size: few
J gene: TRBJ1-5
D gene: .
CDR3 DNA: TGTGCCAGCAGCCAAGGGATACAGGGGCCCCAGCATTTT
CDR3 protein: CASSQGIQGPQHF

V gene: TRBV6-6
clone size: once
J gene: TRBJ2-1
D gene: .
CDR3 DNA: TGTGCCAGCAATGTGGGGAGCTCCTACAATGAGCAGTTCTTC
CDR3 protein: CASNVGSSYNEQFF

V gene: TRBV10-2
clone size: .
J gene: TRBJ2-5
D gene: TRBD1
CDR3 DNA: TGCGCCAGCAGGGCGACAGGGCAAGAGACCCAGTACTTC
CDR3 protein: CASRATGQETQYF

V gene: TRBV7-2
clone size: .
J gene: TRBJ2-1
D gene: TRBD2
CDR3 DNA: TGTGCCAGCAGCCCCATCGTAGCGGGGGGAAACAATGAGCAGTTCTTC
CDR3 protein: CASSPIVAGGNNEQFF

V gene: TRBV5-6
clone size: .
J gene: TRBJ1-6
D gene: TRBD1
CDR3 DNA: TGTGCCAGCAGCTTAACAGGGGGCTATAATTCACCCCTCCACTTT
CDR3 protein: CASSLTGGYNSPLHF

V gene: TRBV19
clone size: .
J gene: TRBJ2-7
D gene: TRBD1
CDR3 DNA: TGTGCCAGTAGTCCAGGACAGGTCTACGAGCAGTACTTC
CDR3 protein: CASSPGQVYEQYF

V gene: TRBV28
clone size: .
J gene: TRBJ2-1
D gene: .
CDR3 DNA: TGTGCCAGCAGTCAAGACGGGAGCTCCTACAATGAGCAGTTCTTC
CDR3 protein: CASSQDGSSYNEQFF

V gene: TRBV29-1
clone size: .
J gene: TRBJ2-1
D gene: .
CDR3 DNA: TGCAGCGTTGAGACCCCTTTCAGGTCCTACAATGAGCAGTTCTTC
CDR3 protein: CSVETPFRSYNEQFF

V gene: TRBV11-2
clone size: .
J gene: TRBJ2-2
D gene: .
CDR3 DNA: TGTGCCAGCAGCTTGAGTCGGGACACCGGGGAGCTGTTTTTT
CDR3 protein: CASSLSRDTGELFF

V gene: TRBV27
clone size: once
J gene: TRBJ1-1
D gene: .
CDR3 DNA: TGTGCCAGCAGAACAGCCACTAACACTGAAGCTTTCTTT
CDR3 protein: CASRTATNTEAFF

V gene: TRBV7-9
clone size: .
J gene: TRBJ1-5
D gene: .
CDR3 DNA: TGTGCCAGCAGCTTAGCCGGGGCCAATCAGCCCCAGCATTTT
CDR3 protein: CASSLAGANQPQHF

V gene: TRBV27
clone size: .
J gene: TRBJ1-1
D gene: .
CDR3 DNA: TGTGCCAGCTGGGGGAACACTGAAGCTTTCTTT
CDR3 protein: CASWGNTEAFF

V gene: TRBV14
clone size: .
J gene: TRBJ2-7
D gene: TRBD1
CDR3 DNA: TGTGCCAGCAGCTACGAGACAGGGGGCCTCCTCTACGAGCAGTACTTC
CDR3 protein: CASSYETGGLLYEQYF

V gene: TRBV5-1
clone size: .
J gene: TRBJ2-1
D gene: .
CDR3 DNA: TGCGCCAGCAGCTTCACCAGGGGGGGTTCCTACAATGAGCAGTTCTTC
CDR3 protein: CASSFTRGGSYNEQFF

V gene: TRBV30
clone size: .
J gene: TRBJ1-5
D gene: .
CDR3 DNA: TGTGCCTGGAGTAATCGGGGACGGCAGCCCCAGCATTTT
CDR3 protein: CAWSNRGRQPQHF

V gene: TRBV5-1
clone size: .
J gene: TRBJ1-4
D gene: TRBD1
CDR3 DNA: TGCGCCAGCAGCAGACAGGGTGAGGGTTTAGAAAAACTGTTTTTT
CDR3 protein: CASSRQGEGLEKLFF

V gene: TRBV7-9
clone size: .
J gene: TRBJ2-1
D gene: .
CDR3 DNA: TGTGCCAGCAGCTTAGCGGGGGGATATGAGCAGTTCTTC
CDR3 protein: CASSLAGGYEQFF

V gene: TRBV7-2
clone size: .
J gene: TRBJ2-7
D gene: .
CDR3 DNA: TGTGCCAGCAGCTTAGCGTTCAGGTCCGAGCAGTACTTC
CDR3 protein: CASSLAFRSEQYF

V gene: TRBV7-2
clone size: .
J gene: TRBJ2-5
D gene: TRBD2
CDR3 DNA: TGTGCCAGCAGCTTATTTGGGACTAGGGGAGAGACCCAGTACTTC
CDR3 protein: CASSLFGTRGETQYF

V gene: TRBV7-2
clone size: .
J gene: TRBJ1-1
D gene: TRBD1
CDR3 DNA: TGTGCCAGCAGGGTCCGGGACAGGGCAAACACTGAAGCTTTCTTT
CDR3 protein: CASRVRDRANTEAFF

V gene: TRBV7-6
clone size: .
J gene: TRBJ2-3
D gene: .
CDR3 DNA: TGTGCCAGCAGCTTAGGCGTAGGGGCGGATACGCAGTATTTT
CDR3 protein: CASSLGVGADTQYF

V gene: TRBV6-6
clone size: .
J gene: TRBJ2-5
D gene: TRBD1
CDR3 DNA: TGTGCCAGCAGGGGCCTCAGACAGGGGGCTGGAGAGACCCAGTACTTC
CDR3 protein: CASRGLRQGAGETQYF

V gene: TRBV6-6
clone size: once
J gene: TRBJ1-5
D gene: .
CDR3 DNA: TGTGCCAGCAAGGGCCTGGGGGGGCCAGAGGCGCCCCAGCATTTT
CDR3 protein: CASKGLGGPEAPQHF

V gene: TRBV5-6
clone size: .
J gene: TRBJ1-2
D gene: .
CDR3 DNA: TGTGCCAGCAGCTCGGACGTCTATGGCTACACCTTC
CDR3 protein: CASSSDVYGYTF

V gene: TRBV30
clone size: .
J gene: TRBJ2-7
D gene: .
CDR3 DNA: TGTGCCTGGAGTCTATCCAGGGTTATCTACGAGCAGTACTTC
CDR3 protein: CAWSLSRVIYEQYF

V gene: TRBV10-3
clone size: few
J gene: TRBJ2-3
D gene: TRBD2
CDR3 DNA: TGTGCCATTAGCGGGAGGGCGGGGGATACGCAGTATTTT
CDR3 protein: CAISGRAGDTQYF

V gene: TRBV14
clone size: .
J gene: TRBJ2-3
D gene: .
CDR3 DNA: TGTGCCAGCAGTTATCTTGGGCGGGGCACAGATACGCAGTATTTT
CDR3 protein: CASSYLGRGTDTQYF

V gene: TRBV6-5
clone size: .
J gene: TRBJ1-1
D gene: .
CDR3 DNA: TGTGCCAGCAGCCGAAGCGAGGGGGCTGAAGCTTTCTTT
CDR3 protein: CASSRSEGAEAFF

V gene: TRBV19
clone size: .
J gene: TRBJ1-2
D gene: .
CDR3 DNA: TGTGCCAGTAGTATGGGGGACCTTCAATCGGGCTATGGCTACACCTTC
CDR3 protein: CASSMGDLQSGYGYTF

V gene: TRBV7-9
clone size: .
J gene: TRBJ2-2
D gene: .
CDR3 DNA: TGTGCCATTCACGGGGGTAATGCGAACACCGGGGAGCTGTTTTTT
CDR3 protein: CAIHGGNANTGELFF

V gene: TRBV7-2
clone size: .
J gene: TRBJ2-2
D gene: .
CDR3 DNA: TGTGCCAGCAGCTTCGTGGGCGGGGAGCTGTTTTTT
CDR3 protein: CASSFVGGELFF

V gene: TRBV28
clone size: .
J gene: TRBJ1-5
D gene: .
CDR3 DNA: TGTGCCAGCAGTTTTATTGACAGGTCGCATCAGCCCCAGCATTTT
CDR3 protein: CASSFIDRSHQPQHF

V gene: TRBV2
clone size: few
J gene: TRBJ1-5
D gene: .
CDR3 DNA: TGTGCCAGCAGTGACACTCATCAGCCCCAGCATTTT
CDR3 protein: CASSDTHQPQHF

V gene: TRBV19
clone size: .
J gene: TRBJ1-5
D gene: .
CDR3 DNA: TGTGCCAGTAGTTTACAACCTCACAATCAGCCCCAGCATTTT
CDR3 protein: CASSLQPHNQPQHF

V gene: TRBV28
clone size: .
J gene: TRBJ2-5
D gene: TRBD1
CDR3 DNA: TGTGCCAGCAGTTTGGGGGCCATTGGACAGGTCTTCCAAGAGACCCAGTACTTC
CDR3 protein: CASSLGAIGQVFQETQYF

V gene: TRBV10-3
clone size: .
J gene: TRBJ2-7
D gene: TRBD1
CDR3 DNA: TGTGCCATCAGAGCAACAGGGGGCTTGCGCTACGAGCAGTACTTC
CDR3 protein: CAIRATGGLRYEQYF

V gene: TRBV19
clone size: .
J gene: TRBJ1-1
D gene: .
CDR3 DNA: TGTGCCAGTAGGTATGGGGGCGGGGGTAACACTGAAGCTTTCTTT
CDR3 protein: CASRYGGGGNTEAFF

V gene: TRBV15
clone size: .
J gene: TRBJ2-2
D gene: TRBD2
CDR3 DNA: TGTGCCACCACCGGGCGGGGGAGAAACACCGGGGAGCTGTTTTTT
CDR3 protein: CATTGRGRNTGELFF

V gene: TRBV11-3
clone size: .
J gene: TRBJ2-7
D gene: TRBD2
CDR3 DNA: TGTGCCAGCAGCTTCAATTTAGCGGGAGGTATAGGGGAGCAGTACTTC
CDR3 protein: CASSFNLAGGIGEQYF

V gene: TRBV6-1
clone size: .
J gene: TRBJ2-5
D gene: TRBD2
CDR3 DNA: TGTGCCAGCGGGGGGGGGAGTAGGGCGAGAGAGACCCAGTACTTC
CDR3 protein: CASGGGSRARETQYF

V gene: TRBV7-9
clone size: .
J gene: TRBJ1-1
D gene: .
CDR3 DNA: TGTGCCAGCAGCTCAGGGGTGGTGGCTTTCTTT
CDR3 protein: CASSSGVVAFF

V gene: TRBV5-4
clone size: .
J gene: TRBJ2-1
D gene: .
CDR3 DNA: TGTGCCAGCAGCAACTCATGGGAGCGGGAGCAGTTCTTC
CDR3 protein: CASSNSWEREQFF

V gene: TRBV11-2
clone size: .
J gene: TRBJ2-3
D gene: .
CDR3 DNA: TGTGCCAGCAGCTTAGTTGGAGCGTCAGGGGATACGCAGTATTTT
CDR3 protein: CASSLVGASGDTQYF

V gene: TRBV19
clone size: .
J gene: TRBJ1-3
D gene: .
CDR3 DNA: TGTGCCAGTAGTATTGGGAACTCTGGAAACACCATATATTTT
CDR3 protein: CASSIGNSGNTIYF